This TCR beta chain was profiled in a study of T cell responses to AZD1222 COVID-19 vaccine. Overall study: Analysis merged second doses at about 4 or about 12 weeks.

Findings and limits, study-wide: Researchers report vaccine-associated CD4 TCRs spanning spike, with dominance at 160-218 and 743-854. Clonal diversity was possibly underestimated; the donors were predominantly white British and more often female.

Measured with immunoSEQ multiplex PCR; TCRdb has only the in-frame clones, and not every one. The table shows 100,000 to 150,000 clones, with roughly nine tenths occurring only once. The CDR3 runs 13 residues. V was cut by 6 bases and J by 0 bases, with 9 bases left in between. From germline, CDR1 is MNHEY and CDR2 SVGAGI. This clone showed up just once. The antigen remains unidentified. The receptor was isolated from an adult in good health. The chain uses TRBV6-5 and TRBJ2-7; tentatively, D is TRBD1 or TRBD2 (5 bases each). The sequenced sample was peripheral blood, obtained on day 0 of AZD1222 vaccination. The CDR3 protein is CASSRGLSYEQYF. CDR3 in DNA: TGTGCCAGCAGCCGGGGCCTCTCCTACGAGCAGTACTTC.